The 28 T cell receptor beta chains listed next were all sequenced from one sample in a study of blood T cell repertoires in COVID-19. TCRdb's table, derived via immunoSEQ multiplex PCR, lists solely in-frame clones and lacks some. This table has around 64,000 clones, about nine tenths appearing once. Sequenced material: peripheral blood. These receptors all come from a human donor in a cohort sampled during active COVID-19.

This chain connects TRBV11-3 to TRBJ2-7; D is perhaps TRBD2 (5 bases). This CDR3 spans 12 amino acids. Germline assignment: CDR1 SGHNT and CDR2 YENEEA. Trimming took 5 bases from V and 3 from J, leaving 8 bases between them. CDR3 DNA sequence: TGTGCCAGCAGCCTTCGGGGCTACGAGCAGTACTTC. It specifies CASSLRGYEQYF. The variable domain in full, with the rest retrieved from reference TRBV11-3 and TRBJ2-7, is EAGVVQSPRYKIIEKKQPVAFWCNPISGHNTLYWYLQNLGQGPELLIRYENEEAVDDSQLPKDRFSAERLKGVDSTLKIQPAELGDSAVYLCASSLRGYEQYFGPGTRLTVT.

V is TRBV6-1 and J is TRBJ2-7; TRBD1 might be the D (6 bases). The germline gives CDR1 MNHNS, CDR2 SASEGT. CDR3 size: 14 residues. Trimming shortened V by 3 bases and J by 6 bases, and 15 bases separated the two germline ends. Here the CDR3 reads CASSEVTGWSEQYF. The CDR3 DNA is TGTGCCAGCAGTGAGGTAACAGGGTGGAGCGAGCAGTACTTC.

The chain carries TRBV6-1 and TRBJ1-2, with D possibly TRBD1 on 6 matching bases. The germline CDR1 and CDR2 sequences are MNHNS and SASEGT. This CDR3 is 13 amino acids long. The V end was cut by 1 base, the J end by 8 bases, with 11 bases between. CDR3 amino acids: CASSEGQGRGYTF. The CDR3 DNA is TGTGCCAGCAGTGAAGGGCAGGGGCGAGGCTACACCTTC.

The gene calls are TRBV9 and TRBJ2-3, with 11 bases that match TRBD2. Germline V gives CDR1 SGDLS, CDR2 YYNGEE. The CDR3 contains 16 residues. V dropped 1 base and J dropped 2; count of bases not matched to a gene: 3. CDR3 protein: CASSVRLAGYTDTQYF. The DNA of the CDR3 is TGTGCCAGCAGCGTAAGACTAGCGGGGTACACAGATACGCAGTATTTT.

The chain has TRBV7-2 and TRBJ1-3; D may be TRBD1 (5 bases). V was trimmed by 4 bases and J by 0 bases, leaving 13 bases between them. This CDR3 is built from 16 residues. Germline V gives CDR1 SGHTA, CDR2 FQGNSA. The CDR3 DNA sequence: TGTGCCAGCAGCTCGTCCGGACACTCCTCTGGAAACACCATATATTTT. Amino acid sequence: CASSSSGHSSGNTIYF.

This clone was counted once. V gene TRBV5-4 combines with J gene TRBJ2-1; TRBD2 matches 10 bases. Germline assignment: CDR1 SGHNT and CDR2 YYREEE (reference sequence). V dropped 5 bases and J dropped 3; count of bases not matched to a gene: 8. The CDR3 is 16 residues long. The CDR3 DNA reads TGTGCCAGCAGTAAAGCTAGCGGGAGTAACTACAATGAGCAGTTCTTC. Translated, it gives CASSKASGSNYNEQFF.

The chain has TRBV29-1 and TRBJ2-5; the D is unclear. The CDR3 loop spans 10 amino acids. V lost 7 bases to trimming and J lost 5 bases, with 8 bases between them. Germline V CDR1 and CDR2: SQVTM, ANQGSEA. CDR3 residues: CSALMETQYF. The DNA for the CDR3 is TGCAGCGCCCTAATGGAGACCCAGTACTTC.

The chain carries TRBV1 and TRBJ2-1; TRBD2, the table's D call, lacks a check against the DNA. TRBV1 is labeled a pseudogene. This CDR3 is built from 18 residues. CDR3 sequence reads: CTSSQVDEAPQVNNEQFF. The CDR3 DNA sequence: TGCACCAGCAGCCAGGTGGATGAGGCGCCCCAAGTTAACAATGAGCAGTTCTTC.

The V gene is TRBV9, the J gene TRBJ2-7, with TRBD2 as a possible D gene (6 bases). The CDR3 extends over 15 amino acids. Germline CDR1 and CDR2: SGDLS and YYNGEE. Deletions cut 0 bases from V and 0 bases from J, with 10 bases between. Here the CDR3 DNA reads TGTGCCAGCAGCGTAGCTGGTAGCGGCTCCTACGAGCAGTACTTC. Translated, it gives CASSVAGSGSYEQYF.

The chain is built from TRBV2 and TRBJ2-3; D perhaps matches TRBD1 (5 bases). The CDR3 extends over 15 amino acids. Trimming left V 6 bases short and J 0 bases short, with 13 bases between. The germline CDR1 and CDR2 sequences are SNHLY and FYNNEI. This chain's CDR3 is CASSPTRGSTDTQYF. DNA for the CDR3: TGTGCCAGCAGCCCGACAAGGGGAAGCACAGATACGCAGTATTTT.

V is TRBV9 and J is TRBJ2-3, with TRBD1 as a possible D gene (6 bases). Germline V CDR1 and CDR2: SGDLS, YYNGEE. V was shortened by 7 bases and J by 2 bases, with 20 bases between the two germline ends. The CDR3 has 16 residues. The CDR3 protein is CASEKGVHKPTDTQYF. CDR3 DNA sequence: TGTGCCAGCGAAAAGGGGGTCCATAAACCCACAGATACGCAGTATTTT.

CDR3 amino acids: CASSLTPGVHEQYF. CDR3 DNA sequence: TGTGCCAGCAGCTTAACCCCAGGGGTCCACGAGCAGTACTTC. V is TRBV7-3 and J is TRBJ2-7, with D perhaps matching TRBD1 (6 bases). This CDR3 region has 14 residues. The V gene's germline CDR1 is SGHTA and CDR2 FQGTGA. With 0 bases removed from V and 5 bases from J, the gap between germline ends came to 11 bases.

V usage is TRBV7-9 and J usage is TRBJ2-1, with 8 bases matching TRBD1. The CDR3 runs to 15 residues. Germline trimming cut 0 bases from V and 8 bases from J; bases unmatched to any gene: 6. Germline assignment: CDR1 SEHNR and CDR2 FQNEAQ (reference sequence). As DNA, the CDR3 is TGTGCCAGCAGCTTAGCCGGACAGGGAGGAGATGAGCAGTTCTTC. Translated: CASSLAGQGGDEQFF. The variable domain in full, with the rest retrieved from reference TRBV7-9 and TRBJ2-1, is DTGVSQNPRHKITKRGQNVTFRCDPISEHNRLYWYRQTLGQGPEFLTYFQNEAQLEKSRLLSDRFSAERPKGSFSTLEIQRTEQGDSAMYLCASSLAGQGGDEQFFGPGTRLTVL.

The chain has TRBV5-4 and TRBJ2-1, with unresolved D. The germline V and J ends were trimmed by 0 bases and 2 bases, with 6 bases remaining between them. The CDR3 totals 14 residues. In germline, CDR1 is SGHNT, CDR2 YYREEE (reference sequence). The CDR3 DNA reads TGTGCCAGCAGCTTGGACGGAGCCTACAATGAGCAGTTCTTC. It codes for CASSLDGAYNEQFF.

The genes are TRBV7-8 and TRBJ2-3; TRBD2 matches at 8 bases. The germline gives CDR1 SGHVS, CDR2 FQNEAQ. CDR3 size: 16 residues. The junction had 6 bases not matched to a gene; V was cut back by 2 bases and J by 2 bases. The CDR3 loop reads CASSLFSGGNTDTQYF. CDR3 DNA: TGTGCCAGCAGCTTATTTTCGGGGGGGAACACAGATACGCAGTATTTT.

V usage is TRBV28 and J usage is TRBJ1-2; D is unclear. V was clipped by 1 base and J by 3 bases, with 9 bases between them. This CDR3 is built from 14 residues. Germline V gene sequence: CDR1 MDHEN, CDR2 SYDVKM. CDR3 sequence: CASSLLSNHYGYTF. The DNA of the CDR3 is TGTGCCAGCAGTTTATTGAGCAACCACTATGGCTACACCTTC.

J is TRBJ1-4 and V is TRBV18; 9 positions agree with TRBD1. Germline assignment: CDR1 KGHSH and CDR2 LQKENI. The CDR3 totals 16 residues. V was pared by 6 bases and J by 8 bases, with 13 bases of the junction left unmatched. DNA for the CDR3: TGTGCCAGCTCGCGTGGACAGGGGTTCAACGGGGAAAAACTGTTTTTT. It yields the protein CASSRGQGFNGEKLFF.

This clone was found once. The rearrangement uses TRBV15 and TRBJ1-2; possible D gene TRBD1, 6 bases. From germline, CDR1 is LNHNV and CDR2 YYDKDF (reference sequence). V was trimmed by 5 bases and J by 3 bases, leaving 10 bases between them. The CDR3 totals 13 residues. CDR3 protein: CATSLQGDYGYTF. Here the CDR3 DNA reads TGTGCCACCAGCCTACAGGGAGACTATGGCTACACCTTC.

The V and J genes are TRBV11-2 and TRBJ2-1, with 7 positions matching TRBD2. The CDR3 runs 18 residues. Germline lookup yields CDR1 SGHAT and CDR2 FQNNGV. V gave up 2 bases and J gave up 8 bases; unmatched junction bases: 18. The CDR3 DNA is TGTGCCAGCAGCTTATTTATTTGGGGGGAGGGCCCTCAGGATGAGCAGTTCTTC. Its translation is CASSLFIWGEGPQDEQFF.

This clone was seen just once. The chain combines TRBV7-2 with TRBJ2-7; D not resolved. CDR3 size: 15 residues. CDR1 and CDR2 (germline): SGHTA, FQGNSA. V lost 0 bases, J lost 6 bases, and 15 bases lay in between. The CDR3 here is CASSLADGPLGEQYF. Here the CDR3 DNA reads TGTGCCAGCAGCTTAGCGGATGGGCCACTGGGCGAGCAGTACTTC.

The chain has TRBV5-5 and TRBJ2-5; possibly TRBD1 for D (6 bases). V shed 0 bases and J shed 3 bases, with 6 bases lying between them. The CDR3 contains 13 residues. CDR1 is SGHKS and CDR2 is YYEKEE in the germline V gene (reference sequence). Here the CDR3 reads CASSLGQEETQYF. CDR3 sequence (DNA): TGTGCCAGCAGCTTGGGACAGGAAGAGACCCAGTACTTC.

About this clone: At one boundary the junction diverges from the germline segment, which might be a read error. The CDR3 sequence: CASSLASGGPGETQYF. CDR3 in DNA: TGTGCTAGCAGCTTGGCTAGCGGGGGCCCTGGGGAGACCCAGTACTTC. V gene TRBV7-7 combines with J gene TRBJ2-5, with 10 bases matching TRBD2. This CDR3 is built from 16 residues. The germline CDR1 and CDR2 sequences are SSHAT and FNYEAQ (reference sequence).

The CDR3 DNA sequence: TGCGCCAGCAGCCAAGATCTAGAGCGGGGGGGTGAGCAGTTCTTC. Translating it yields CASSQDLERGGEQFF. The chain joins TRBV4-1 to TRBJ2-1; 10 bases fit TRBD2. The CDR3 is 15 residues long. V trimming: 0 bases; J trimming: 9 bases; junction bases outside the gene matches: 5. Germline V gene sequence: CDR1 MGHRA, CDR2 YSYEKL.

The chain combines TRBV6-1 with TRBJ2-7, with 9 bases matching TRBD2. Trimming cost V 2 bases and J 2 bases; bases outside gene matches: 4. There are 15 residues in the CDR3. Looked up from germline, CDR1 is MNHNS and CDR2 is SASEGT. CDR3 sequence (DNA): TGTGCCAGCAGTGAAAAGCGGGGGGACCCCTACGAGCAGTACTTC. As protein: CASSEKRGDPYEQYF.

The chain combines TRBV7-3 with TRBJ2-5; D gene uncertain. Trimming took 1 base from V and 3 from J, leaving 6 bases between them. CDR3 length equals 13 residues. CDR1 is SGHTA, CDR2 FQGTGA, per germline. The CDR3 region has the DNA TGTGCCAGCAGCTTAATGGCGGAAGAGACCCAGTACTTC. This translates into CASSLMAEETQYF. Looking up the rest from reference TRBV7-3 and TRBJ2-5 gives the full variable domain: GAGVSQTPSNKVTEKGKYVELRCDPISGHTALYWYRQSLGQGPEFLIYFQGTGAADDSGLPNDRFFAVRPEGSVSTLKIQRTERGDSAVYLCASSLMAEETQYFGPGTRLLVL.

This sequence joins TRBV5-1 and TRBJ2-5; 9 nucleotides agree with TRBD2. Germline CDR1 is SGHRS and CDR2 is YFSETQ. This CDR3 comprises 15 residues. The junction had 8 bases not matched to a gene; V was cut back by 3 bases and J by 5 bases. The CDR3 is CASSSGRGGHETQYF. In DNA, the CDR3 is TGCGCCAGCAGCTCTGGGCGGGGGGGCCACGAGACCCAGTACTTC.

V usage is TRBV7-3 and J usage is TRBJ2-1; 8 nucleotides match TRBD2. V was pared by 5 bases and J by 9 bases, with 6 bases of the junction left unmatched. The V gene's germline CDR1 is SGHTA and CDR2 FQGTGA. This CDR3 has 13 residues. CDR3 sequence: CASSPTGGSEQFF. The DNA of the CDR3 is TGTGCCAGCAGCCCAACGGGGGGGAGTGAGCAGTTCTTC.

This chain links TRBV19 with TRBJ2-1; possible D gene TRBD2, 6 bases. Germline V lookup: CDR1 LNHDA, CDR2 SQIVND (reference sequence). CDR3 size: 12 residues. V lost 3 bases to trimming and J lost 13 bases, with 13 bases between them. As DNA, the CDR3 is TGTGCCAGTAGTATCGGCCCCGGACTACAGTTCTTC. It translates to CASSIGPGLQFF. Variable domain in full (rest from reference TRBV19 and TRBJ2-1): DGGITQSPKYLFRKEGQNVTLSCEQNLNHDAMYWYRQDPGQGLRLIYYSQIVNDFQKGDIAEGYSVSREKKESFPLTVTSAQKNPTAFYLCASSIGPGLQFFGPGTRLTVL.